A selection of T cell receptor beta chains follows, all from one sample in a study of shared clonotypes between healthy human individuals. The assay was immunoSEQ multiplex PCR, and TCRdb's table has in-frame clones only and misses some. Among hundreds of thousands of clones, 96% were seen once, and the ten largest hold roughly 0.12%. Sequenced: naive CD8+ T cells sorted from blood. The receptors stem from a woman aged 25-40 years in good health. Each CDR3 is given with its conserved first and last residue. A D gene is named only where the DNA matches it firmly. A clone size is listed for some rows: how often the clone was seen (once, few, many), or a class if it is expanded.

clone_size	v_call	j_call	d_call	cdr3_nt	cdr3_aa
.	TRBV15	TRBJ1-1	.	TGTGCCACCAGCCGGTCGGGGGCTACTGTCTTT	CATSRSGATVF
.	TRBV27	TRBJ2-7	.	TGTGCCAGCAGTCCCGACGGGGTAGGGGGGGCTTACGAGCAGTACTTC	CASSPDGVGGAYEQYF
.	TRBV28	TRBJ2-7	.	TGTGCCAGCAGCAGGACCAGACAGGGAGGTTACGAGCAGTACTTC	CASSRTRQGGYEQYF
.	TRBV18	TRBJ2-5	TRBD2	TGTGCCAGCTCCGGGACTAGCGGGAGGGAGACCCAGTACTTC	CASSGTSGRETQYF
.	TRBV27	TRBJ2-7	TRBD2	TGTGCCAGCAGCCCGGGGACTAGCGGCCCCTACGAGCAGTACTTC	CASSPGTSGPYEQYF
.	TRBV5-1	TRBJ2-3	.	TGCGCCAGCAGCTTGGAGGTTGCAGGGGAAGATACGCAGTATTTT	CASSLEVAGEDTQYF
once	TRBV10-3	TRBJ2-7	.	TGTGCCATCAGTGGTAAGGACCCCTACGAGCAGTACTTC	CAISGKDPYEQYF
.	TRBV7-9	TRBJ2-7	.	TGTGCCAGCAGCTTAGCAGGAGGACTCCACTCCTACGAGCAGTACTTC	CASSLAGGLHSYEQYF
.	TRBV5-1	TRBJ1-2	.	TGCGCCAGCAGCGCTATTAACTATGGCTACACCTTC	CASSAINYGYTF
.	TRBV12-2	TRBJ1-1	.	TGTGCAAGTCGCTTCAGTTGGCTTTCTCCGAACACTGAAGCTTTCTTT	CASRFSWLSPNTEAFF
.	TRBV7-9	TRBJ2-2	.	TGTGCCAGCAGCTTAGGGGCCGGGGAGCTGTTTTTT	CASSLGAGELFF
.	TRBV4-2	TRBJ1-4	TRBD1	TGTGCCAGCAGCCAGGCTAGGGACAGGGGGCTTGTTAATGAAAAACTGTTTTTT	CASSQARDRGLVNEKLFF
.	TRBV29-1	TRBJ2-3	.	TGCAGCGTTGAAGAACAGCCACTTGGCTGGGGTACAGATACGCAGTATTTT	CSVEEQPLGWGTDTQYF
.	TRBV7-7	TRBJ2-3	TRBD2	TGTGCCAGCAGCCCGCACGGACTAGCGGGAGACGGGACAGATACGCAGTATTTT	CASSPHGLAGDGTDTQYF
few	TRBV27	TRBJ2-7	TRBD1	TGTGCCAGCAGTTTATCGGGGACAGACTACGAGCAGTACTTC	CASSLSGTDYEQYF
.	TRBV28	TRBJ1-1	TRBD1	TGTGCCAGCACCTTGGGACAGGGCACTGAAGCTTTCTTT	CASTLGQGTEAFF
.	TRBV28	TRBJ1-1	TRBD1	TGTGCCAGCAGTATCCCAGGGGGAAGCACTGAAGCTTTCTTT	CASSIPGGSTEAFF
.	TRBV4-1	TRBJ1-1	TRBD1	TGCGCCAGCAGCCAAGAGGGGACAGGTTTTGAAGCTTTCTTT	CASSQEGTGFEAFF
.	TRBV28	TRBJ2-1	.	TGTGCCAGCAGTTTGGGGGCAGGGAGGTACAATGAGCAGTTCTTC	CASSLGAGRYNEQFF